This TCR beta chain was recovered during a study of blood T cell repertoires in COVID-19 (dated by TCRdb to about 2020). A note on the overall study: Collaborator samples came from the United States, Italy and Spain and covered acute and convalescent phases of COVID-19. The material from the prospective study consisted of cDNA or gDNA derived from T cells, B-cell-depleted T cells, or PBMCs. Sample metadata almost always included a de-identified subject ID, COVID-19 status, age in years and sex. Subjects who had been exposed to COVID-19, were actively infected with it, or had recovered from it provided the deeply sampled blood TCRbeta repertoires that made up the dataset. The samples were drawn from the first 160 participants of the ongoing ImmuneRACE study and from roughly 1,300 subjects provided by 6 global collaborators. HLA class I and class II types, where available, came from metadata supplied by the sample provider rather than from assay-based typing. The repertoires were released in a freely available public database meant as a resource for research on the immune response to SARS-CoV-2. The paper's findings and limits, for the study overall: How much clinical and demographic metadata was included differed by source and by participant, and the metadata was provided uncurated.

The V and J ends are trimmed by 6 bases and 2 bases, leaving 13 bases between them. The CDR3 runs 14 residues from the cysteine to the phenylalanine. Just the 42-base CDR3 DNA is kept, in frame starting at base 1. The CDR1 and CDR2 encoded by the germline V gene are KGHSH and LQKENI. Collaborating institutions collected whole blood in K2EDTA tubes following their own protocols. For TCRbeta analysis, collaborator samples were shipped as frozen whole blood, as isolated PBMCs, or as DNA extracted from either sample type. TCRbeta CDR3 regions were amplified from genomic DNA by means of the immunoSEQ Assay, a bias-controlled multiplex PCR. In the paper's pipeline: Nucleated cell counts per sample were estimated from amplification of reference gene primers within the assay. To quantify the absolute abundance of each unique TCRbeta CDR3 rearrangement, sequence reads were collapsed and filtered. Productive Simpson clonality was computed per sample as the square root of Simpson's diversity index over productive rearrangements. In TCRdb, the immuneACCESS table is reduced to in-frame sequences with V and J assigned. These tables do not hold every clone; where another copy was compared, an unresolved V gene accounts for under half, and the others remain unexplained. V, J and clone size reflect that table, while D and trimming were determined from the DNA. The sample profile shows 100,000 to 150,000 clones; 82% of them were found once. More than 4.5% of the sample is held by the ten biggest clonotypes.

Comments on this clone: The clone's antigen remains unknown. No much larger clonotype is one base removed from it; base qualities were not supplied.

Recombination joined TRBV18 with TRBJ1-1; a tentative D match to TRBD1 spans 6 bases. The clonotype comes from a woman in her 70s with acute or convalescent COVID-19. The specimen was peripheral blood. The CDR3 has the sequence CASSTNRDNTEAFF. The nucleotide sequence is TGTGCCAGCTCGACGAACAGGGATAACACTGAAGCTTTCTTT.